This TCR beta chain was recovered during a study of regulatory T cells in long-lasting Graves disease. Study-level results: TRBV28, TRBJ1-2 and TRBJ2-5 emerged as the favored segments in persistent disease.

Comment on this clonotype: What it recognizes is unknown.

TCR beta libraries were built with iRepertoire HTBI primers and Arm-PCR of CDR3 regions. TCRdb re-derived calls from the multiplex PCR reads in MiXCR, one entry per CDR3 protein. The sample records a few hundred thousand distinct CDR3 sequences, around 20% being singletons. The V end lost 0 bases, the J end lost 0 bases, and 9 bases lay between the germline ends. The CDR3 has 15 amino acids. Looked up from germline, CDR1 is SGDLS and CDR2 is YYNGEE. Time point reported: persistent/refractory GD, antithyroid drugs over 5 years with positive TRAb. PBMC RNA served as the TCR library source. American Thyroid Association guidelines defined how Graves' disease was diagnosed.

The V and J genes are TRBV9 and TRBJ1-1; no reliable D call. This receptor was identified in a female donor with Graves disease. The sequencing here drew on peripheral blood mononuclear cells (PBMCs), taken when the disease was refractory, from a patient treated with antithyroid drugs. Here the CDR3 DNA reads TGTGCCAGCAGCGTAGGGGAGACAATGAACACTGAAGCTTTCTTT. Translation gives CASSVGETMNTEAFF.